This T cell receptor beta chain derives from a study of OX40 agonist ivuxolimab in advanced cancers. Study-level information: The diagnoses of dose-escalation patients were hepatocellular carcinoma, melanoma, renal cell or head and neck cancer.

Germline loops: CDR1 ENHRY, CDR2 SYGVKD. CDR3 length: 13 residues. Trimming pared 4 bases from V and 4 bases from J, leaving 10 bases between. The method was immunoSEQ multiplex PCR; TCRdb's version includes in-frame clones alone and lacks a portion of them. The sample holds about 110,000 clones, less than 95% seen once. Blood sampling took place at baseline, cycle 4 day 1, and cycle 7 day 1. This clone was observed a few times. Its target is unknown. General observations from the study: By week 6 at 0.1 to 3.0 mg/kg, blood CD4+ and CD8+ T cells had expanded clonally. Also present in some nonresponders was a low level of normalized T-cell clonal expansion.

The sample in question was CD4+ or CD8+ T cells sorted from blood, obtained in a trial of the OX40 agonist ivuxolimab. The J gene is TRBJ1-2, the V gene TRBV10-3; D is perhaps TRBD1 (5 bases). The clonotype was recovered from an adult with an advanced solid tumor such as melanoma, head and neck, liver or kidney cancer. The DNA of the CDR3 is TGTGCCATCAGTGGTGGGGCACGCTATGGCTACACCTTC. Its protein product is CAISGGARYGYTF.